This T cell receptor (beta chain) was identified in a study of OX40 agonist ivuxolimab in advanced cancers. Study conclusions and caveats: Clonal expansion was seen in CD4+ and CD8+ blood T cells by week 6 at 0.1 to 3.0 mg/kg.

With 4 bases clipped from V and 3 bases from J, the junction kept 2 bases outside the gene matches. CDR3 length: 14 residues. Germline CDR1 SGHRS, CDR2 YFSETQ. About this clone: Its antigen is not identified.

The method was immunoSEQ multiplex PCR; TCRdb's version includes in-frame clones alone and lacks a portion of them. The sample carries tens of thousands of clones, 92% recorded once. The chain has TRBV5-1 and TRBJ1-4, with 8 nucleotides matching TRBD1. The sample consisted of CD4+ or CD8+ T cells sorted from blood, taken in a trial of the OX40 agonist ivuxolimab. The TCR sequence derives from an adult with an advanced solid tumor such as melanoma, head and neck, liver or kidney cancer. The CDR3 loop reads CASSTDRANEKLFF. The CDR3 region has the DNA TGCGCCAGCAGCACGGACAGGGCTAATGAAAAACTGTTTTTT.